This is a list of T cell receptor beta chains from one sample in a study of Graves' ophthalmopathy and Graves' hyperthyroidism. TCRdb used MiXCR to reprocess the multiplex PCR reads, holding one entry per CDR3 protein. The sample has roughly 410,000 distinct CDR3 sequences; approximately 15% are singletons. Specimen: peripheral blood. These receptors all come from a woman aged 18-35 years with stable Graves' hyperthyroidism. Both conserved end residues are part of each CDR3. A D gene is named only where the DNA matches it firmly. Clone sizes are shown as how often the clone was seen (once, few, many) or a class if it is expanded.

cdr3_length: 13; v_call: TRBV15; d_call: NA; j_call: TRBJ2-5; clone_size: many; cdr3_aa: CATSRGDEETQYF; cdr3_nt: TGTGCCACCAGCAGAGGTGACGAAGAGACCCAGTACTTC
cdr3_length: 15; v_call: TRBV5-1; d_call: TRBD2; j_call: TRBJ2-7; clone_size: few; cdr3_aa: CASSLGGGKAYEQYF; cdr3_nt: TGCGCCAGCAGCTTGGGGGGAGGGAAGGCCTACGAGCAGTACTTC
cdr3_length: 15; v_call: TRBV24-1; d_call: NA; j_call: TRBJ1-2; clone_size: many; cdr3_aa: CATSDRTATMVGYTF; cdr3_nt: TGTGCCACCAGTGATCGGACTGCGACCATGGTAGGCTACACCTTC
cdr3_length: 18; v_call: TRBV11-3; d_call: TRBD1; j_call: TRBJ1-6; clone_size: few; cdr3_aa: CASSRTYHWDRANSPLHF; cdr3_nt: TGTGCCAGCAGCCGCACCTACCATTGGGACAGGGCTAATTCACCCCTCCACTTT
cdr3_length: 14; v_call: TRBV19; d_call: NA; j_call: TRBJ1-2; clone_size: many; cdr3_aa: CASSWGGASYGYTF; cdr3_nt: TGTGCCAGTAGTTGGGGGGGCGCGTCCTATGGCTACACCTTC
cdr3_length: 11; v_call: TRBV19; d_call: NA; j_call: TRBJ1-1; clone_size: once; cdr3_aa: CASSEGGEAFF; cdr3_nt: TGTGCCAGTAGTGAGGGGGGTGAAGCTTTCTTT
cdr3_length: 13; v_call: TRBV24-1; d_call: NA; j_call: TRBJ2-5; clone_size: many; cdr3_aa: CATSSLYQETQYF; cdr3_nt: TGTGCCACCAGTAGTTTGTACCAAGAGACCCAGTACTTC
cdr3_length: 12; v_call: TRBV27; d_call: NA; j_call: TRBJ2-7; clone_size: many; cdr3_aa: CASSADGYEQYF; cdr3_nt: TGTGCCAGCAGTGCGGACGGCTACGAGCAGTACTTC
cdr3_length: 18; v_call: TRBV10-3; d_call: NA; j_call: TRBJ2-5; clone_size: many; cdr3_aa: CAISESRPGIFEWETQYF; cdr3_nt: TGTGCCATCAGTGAGTCTAGACCCGGGATATTCGAGTGGGAGACCCAGTACTTC
cdr3_length: 14; v_call: TRBV12-3/TRBV12-4; d_call: NA; j_call: TRBJ2-7; clone_size: many; cdr3_aa: CASTLGGLSYEQYF; cdr3_nt: TGTGCCAGCACCCTCGGGGGACTTTCCTACGAGCAGTACTTC